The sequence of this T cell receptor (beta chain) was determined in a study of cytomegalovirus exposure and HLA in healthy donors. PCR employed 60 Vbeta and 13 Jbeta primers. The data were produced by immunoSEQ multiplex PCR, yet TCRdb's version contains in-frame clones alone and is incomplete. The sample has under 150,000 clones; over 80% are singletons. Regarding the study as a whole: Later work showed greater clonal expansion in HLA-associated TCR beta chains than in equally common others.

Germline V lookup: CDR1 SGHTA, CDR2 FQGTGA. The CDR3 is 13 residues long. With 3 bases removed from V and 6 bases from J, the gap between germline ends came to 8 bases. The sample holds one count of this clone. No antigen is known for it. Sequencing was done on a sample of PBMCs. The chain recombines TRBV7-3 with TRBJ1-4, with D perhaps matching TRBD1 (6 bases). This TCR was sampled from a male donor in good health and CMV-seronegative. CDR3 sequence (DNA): TGTGCCAGCAGCTTCGGACAGCATGAAAAACTGTTTTTT. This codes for CASSFGQHEKLFF.